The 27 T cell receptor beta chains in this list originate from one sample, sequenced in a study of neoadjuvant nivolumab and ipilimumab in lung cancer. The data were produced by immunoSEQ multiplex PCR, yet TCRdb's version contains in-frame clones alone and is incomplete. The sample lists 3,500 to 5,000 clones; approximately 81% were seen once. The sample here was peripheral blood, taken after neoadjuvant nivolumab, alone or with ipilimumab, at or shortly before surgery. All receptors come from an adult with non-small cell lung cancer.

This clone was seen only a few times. CDR3 in amino acids: CASSLSIRNGENIQYF. The CDR3 DNA follows: TGTGCCAGCTCACTGTCGATCAGGAACGGTGAAAACATTCAGTACTTC. The chain is built from TRBV18 and TRBJ2-4; D ambiguous. Between the trimmed V and J ends, which lost 4 bases and 5 bases, there was a span of 18 bases. Germline V gene lookup returns CDR1 KGHSH and CDR2 LQKENI. CDR3 size: 16 residues.

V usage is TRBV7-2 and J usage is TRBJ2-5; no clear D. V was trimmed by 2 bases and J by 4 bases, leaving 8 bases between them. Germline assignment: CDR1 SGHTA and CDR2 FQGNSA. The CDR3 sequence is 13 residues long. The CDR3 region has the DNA TGTGCCAGCAGCTTATCCATAGGAGAGACCCAGTACTTC. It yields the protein CASSLSIGETQYF.

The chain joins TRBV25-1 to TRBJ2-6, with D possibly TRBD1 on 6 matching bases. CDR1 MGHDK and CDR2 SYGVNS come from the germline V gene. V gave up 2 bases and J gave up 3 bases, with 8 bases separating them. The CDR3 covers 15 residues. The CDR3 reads CASSEGGSGANVLTF. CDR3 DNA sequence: TGTGCCAGCAGTGAAGGGGGCAGTGGGGCCAACGTCCTGACTTTC.

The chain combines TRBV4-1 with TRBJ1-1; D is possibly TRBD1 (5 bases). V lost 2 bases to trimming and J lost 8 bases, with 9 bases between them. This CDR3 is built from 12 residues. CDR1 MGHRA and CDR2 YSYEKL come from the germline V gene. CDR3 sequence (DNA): TGCGCCAGCAGCCAACATGGGGCAGAAGCTTTCTTT. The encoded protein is CASSQHGAEAFF.

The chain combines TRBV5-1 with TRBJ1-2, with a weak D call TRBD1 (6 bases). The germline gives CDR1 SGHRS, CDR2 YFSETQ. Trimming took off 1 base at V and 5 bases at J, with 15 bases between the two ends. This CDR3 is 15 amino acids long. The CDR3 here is CASSLSGGDSYGYTF. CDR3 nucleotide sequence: TGCGCCAGCAGCTTGTCGGGGGGCGACAGTTATGGCTACACCTTC.

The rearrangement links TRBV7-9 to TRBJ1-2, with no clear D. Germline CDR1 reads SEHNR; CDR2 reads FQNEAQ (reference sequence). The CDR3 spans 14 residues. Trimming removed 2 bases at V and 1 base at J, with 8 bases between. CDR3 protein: CASSLSEFNYGYTF. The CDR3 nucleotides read TGTGCCAGCAGCTTATCAGAATTTAACTATGGCTACACCTTC.

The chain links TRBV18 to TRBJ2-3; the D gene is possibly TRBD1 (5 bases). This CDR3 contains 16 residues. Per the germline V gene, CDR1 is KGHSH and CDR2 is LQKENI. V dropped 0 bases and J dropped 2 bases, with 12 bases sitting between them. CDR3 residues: CASSPPRTLPTDTQYF. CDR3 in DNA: TGTGCCAGCTCACCACCCAGGACATTACCCACAGATACGCAGTATTTT.

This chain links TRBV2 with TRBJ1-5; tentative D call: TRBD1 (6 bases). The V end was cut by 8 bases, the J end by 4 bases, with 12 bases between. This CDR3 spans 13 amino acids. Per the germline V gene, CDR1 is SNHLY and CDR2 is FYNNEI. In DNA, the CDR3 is TGTGCCAGCGCAGGACAGTCGAATCAGCCCCAGCATTTT. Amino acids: CASAGQSNQPQHF.

CDR3 in DNA: TGCGCCAGCAGCCGGGAGACAGGGGCAAATGGCTACACCTTC. Encoded protein: CASSRETGANGYTF. The V gene is TRBV5-1, the J gene TRBJ1-2, with 8 bases matching TRBD1. V was pared by 4 bases and J by 6 bases, with 8 bases of the junction left unmatched. Germline CDR1 reads SGHRS; CDR2 reads YFSETQ. The CDR3 sequence is 14 residues long.

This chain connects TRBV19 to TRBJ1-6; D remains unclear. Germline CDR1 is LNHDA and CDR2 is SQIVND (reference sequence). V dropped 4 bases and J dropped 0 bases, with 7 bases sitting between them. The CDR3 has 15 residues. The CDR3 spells CASSTRSSYNSPLHF. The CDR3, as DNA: TGTGCCAGTAGTACTAGGAGCTCCTATAATTCACCCCTCCACTTT.

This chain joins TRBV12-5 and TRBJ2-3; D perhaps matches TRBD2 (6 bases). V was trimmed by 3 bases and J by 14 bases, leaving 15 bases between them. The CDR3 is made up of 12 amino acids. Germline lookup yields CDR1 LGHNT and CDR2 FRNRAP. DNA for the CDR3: TGTGCTAGTGGTTTTCAAGGAGGGCCCCCGTATTTT. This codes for CASGFQGGPPYF.

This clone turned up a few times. In DNA form, the CDR3 reads TGTGCCTGGAGGGAGACAGGGGTTCCCGGCTACACCTTC. It specifies CAWRETGVPGYTF. J is TRBJ1-2 and V is TRBV30; 8 bases map to TRBD1. J lost 8 bases, V lost 3 bases, and 8 bases had no gene match. The CDR3 consists of 13 residues. Germline V gives CDR1 GTSNPN, CDR2 SVGIG (reference sequence).

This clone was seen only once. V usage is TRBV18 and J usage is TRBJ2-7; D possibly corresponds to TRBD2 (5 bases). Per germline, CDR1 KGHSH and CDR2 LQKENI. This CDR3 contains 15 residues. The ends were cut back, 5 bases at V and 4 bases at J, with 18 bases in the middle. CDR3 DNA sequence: TGTGCCAGCTCAGGCCCAGTGGGCGCGGGTTACGAGCAGTACTTC. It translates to CASSGPVGAGYEQYF.

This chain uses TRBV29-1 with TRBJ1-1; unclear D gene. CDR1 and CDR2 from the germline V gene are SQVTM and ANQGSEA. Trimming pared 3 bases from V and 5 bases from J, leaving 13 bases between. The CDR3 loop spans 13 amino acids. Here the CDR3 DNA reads TGCAGCGTTGAGATTTCGAGTGGGACTGAAGCTTTCTTT. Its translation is CSVEISSGTEAFF.

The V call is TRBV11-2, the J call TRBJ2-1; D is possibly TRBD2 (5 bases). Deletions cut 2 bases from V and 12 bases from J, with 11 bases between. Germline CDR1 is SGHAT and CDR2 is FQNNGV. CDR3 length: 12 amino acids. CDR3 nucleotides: TGTGCCAGCAGCTTACGATCGGAGGCGCAGTTCTTC. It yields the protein CASSLRSEAQFF.

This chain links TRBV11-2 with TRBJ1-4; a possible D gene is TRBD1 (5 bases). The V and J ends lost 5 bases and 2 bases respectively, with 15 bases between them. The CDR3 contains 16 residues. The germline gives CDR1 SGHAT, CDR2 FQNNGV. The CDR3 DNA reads TGTGCCAGCAGCCTGGGGGGGGTATGGACTAATGAAAAACTGTTTTTT. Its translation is CASSLGGVWTNEKLFF.

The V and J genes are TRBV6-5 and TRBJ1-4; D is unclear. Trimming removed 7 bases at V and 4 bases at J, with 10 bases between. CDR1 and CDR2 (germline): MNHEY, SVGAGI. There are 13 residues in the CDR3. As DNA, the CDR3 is TGTGCCAGCAAGGCGGCCAATAATGAAAAACTGTTTTTT. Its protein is CASKAANNEKLFF.

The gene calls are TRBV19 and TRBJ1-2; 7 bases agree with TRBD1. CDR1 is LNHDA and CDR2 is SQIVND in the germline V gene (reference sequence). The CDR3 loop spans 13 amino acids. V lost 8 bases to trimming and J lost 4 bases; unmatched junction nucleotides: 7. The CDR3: CASFDRVVYGYTF. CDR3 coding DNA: TGTGCCAGTTTCGACAGGGTCGTCTATGGCTACACCTTC.

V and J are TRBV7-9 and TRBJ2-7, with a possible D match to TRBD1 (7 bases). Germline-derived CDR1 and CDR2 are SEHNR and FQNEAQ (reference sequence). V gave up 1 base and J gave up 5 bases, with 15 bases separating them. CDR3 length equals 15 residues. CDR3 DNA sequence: TGTGCCAGCAGCTTAGTAGGTCAGGGGGGCAACGAGCAGTACTTC. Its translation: CASSLVGQGGNEQYF.

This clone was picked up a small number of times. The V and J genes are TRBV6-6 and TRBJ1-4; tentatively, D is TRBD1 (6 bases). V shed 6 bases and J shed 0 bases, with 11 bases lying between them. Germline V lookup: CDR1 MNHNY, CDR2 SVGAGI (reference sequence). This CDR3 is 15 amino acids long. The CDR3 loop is CASRWGASTNEKLFF. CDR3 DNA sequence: TGTGCCAGCAGGTGGGGGGCCTCAACTAATGAAAAACTGTTTTTT.

CDR3 amino acids: CASTPRQGAGYTF. CDR3 in DNA: TGTGCCAGCACCCCCCGACAGGGGGCTGGCTACACCTTC. The chain uses TRBV5-4 and TRBJ1-2; 10 bases fit TRBD1. Germline loops: CDR1 SGHNT, CDR2 YYREEE (reference sequence). The CDR3 is made up of 13 amino acids. Trimming removed 6 bases from V and 7 bases from J; junction bases left unmatched: 6.

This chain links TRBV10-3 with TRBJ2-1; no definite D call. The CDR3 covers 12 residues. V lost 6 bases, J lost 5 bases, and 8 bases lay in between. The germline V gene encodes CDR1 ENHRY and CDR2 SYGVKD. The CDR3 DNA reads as TGTGCCATCAGGGACGGAAACAATGAGCAGTTCTTC. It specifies CAIRDGNNEQFF.

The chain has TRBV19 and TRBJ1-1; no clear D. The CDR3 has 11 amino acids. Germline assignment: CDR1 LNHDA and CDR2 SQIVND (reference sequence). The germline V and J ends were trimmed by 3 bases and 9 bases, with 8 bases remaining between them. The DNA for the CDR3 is TGTGCCAGTAGTATGTACAATCAAGCTTTCTTT. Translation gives CASSMYNQAFF.

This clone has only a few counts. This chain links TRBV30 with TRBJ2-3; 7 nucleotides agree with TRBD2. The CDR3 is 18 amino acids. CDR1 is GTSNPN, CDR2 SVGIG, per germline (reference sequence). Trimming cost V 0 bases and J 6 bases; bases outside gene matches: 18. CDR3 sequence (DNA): TGTGCCTGGAGTGTACTTGCGGGAGTCCCGGCCAGGCCGGATACGCAGTATTTT. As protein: CAWSVLAGVPARPDTQYF. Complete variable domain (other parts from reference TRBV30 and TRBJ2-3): SQTIHQWPATLVQPVGSPLSLECTVEGTSNPNLYWYRQAAGRGLQLLFYSVGIGQISSEVPQNLSASRPQDRQFILSSKKLLLSDSGFYLCAWSVLAGVPARPDTQYFGPGTRLTVL.

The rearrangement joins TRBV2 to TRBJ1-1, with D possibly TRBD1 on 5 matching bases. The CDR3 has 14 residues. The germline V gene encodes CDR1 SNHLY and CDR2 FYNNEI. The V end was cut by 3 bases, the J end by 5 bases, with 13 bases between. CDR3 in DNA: TGTGCCAGCAGTGAGGGGCGGTACAATACTGAAGCTTTCTTT. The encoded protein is CASSEGRYNTEAFF.

Here the CDR3 reads CASSPRDSAYEQYF. The CDR3 DNA follows: TGTGCCAGCAGCCCCCGGGACTCAGCCTACGAGCAGTACTTC. The chain has TRBV7-2 and TRBJ2-7; D possibly corresponds to TRBD2 (6 bases). The CDR3 runs 14 residues. CDR1 and CDR2 from the germline V gene are SGHTA and FQGNSA. Trimming took off 5 bases at V and 2 bases at J, with 13 bases between the two ends. Combining the CDR3 with reference TRBV7-2 and TRBJ2-7 gives the whole variable domain GAGVSQSPSNKVTEKGKDVELRCDPISGHTALYWYRQSLGQGLEFLIYFQGNSAPDKSGLPSDRFSAERTGGSVSTLTIQRTQQEDSAVYLCASSPRDSAYEQYFGPGTRLTVT.

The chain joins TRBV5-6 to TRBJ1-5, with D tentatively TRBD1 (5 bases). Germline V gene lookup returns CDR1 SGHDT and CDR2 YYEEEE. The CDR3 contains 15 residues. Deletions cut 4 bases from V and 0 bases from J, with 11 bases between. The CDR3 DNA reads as TGTGCCAGCAGCGGGGGACGTTATAGCAATCAGCCCCAGCATTTT. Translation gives CASSGGRYSNQPQHF.